This T cell receptor (beta chain) came from a study of blood T cell repertoires in COVID-19. Overall study: PBMCs, B-cell-depleted T cells, or T cells provided the cDNA or gDNA that made up the material.

Original processing notes: Amplification from reference gene primers served as the basis for estimated nucleated cell counts. Sequencing used immunoSEQ multiplex PCR; TCRdb keeps in-frame clones, though not all of them. The DNA was the basis for D and trimming; V, J and clone size are from that table. Among tens of thousands of clones listed, approximately 90% were seen once. CDR3 size: 13 residues. The V and J ends lost 4 bases and 7 bases respectively, with 11 bases between them. This clonotype originated in a woman aged 50 to 60 with active or convalescent COVID-19. The sample taken for sequencing was peripheral blood. The rearrangement links TRBV12-3 or TRBV12-4 to TRBJ1-5; D is uncertain. The CDR3 nucleotides are TGTGCCAGCAGTTCTATGGGCGGGCAGCCCCAGCATTTT. It yields the protein CASSSMGGQPQHF.